This section outlines one T cell receptor beta chain sequence together with its context. No antigen is known for it. CDR1 is KGHSH and CDR2 is LQKENI in the germline V gene. The CDR3 has 13 amino acids. The ends were cut back, 2 bases at V and 0 bases at J, with 5 bases in the middle. The data belong to a study of beta chain features in type 1 diabetes. Broader study findings: Naive, central memory and Treg TCRB repertoires appeared more alike in patients than in healthy donors.

Sorted cells reached over 95% purity in every population. Since all of the isolated RNA was reverse transcribed, expressed TCRB transcripts were what got sequenced. Libraries were prepared by immunoSEQ multiplex PCR; TCRdb keeps only in-frame clonotypes and omits some of them. The repertoire holds 450,000 or so clones, with roughly 10% as singletons. The chain joins TRBV18 to TRBJ2-7; D not certain. The clonotype comes from a woman in her late teens or twenties in good health. Material: naive CD4+ T cells from blood. CDR3 in DNA: TGTGCCAGCTCACCAATGAGCTCCTACGAGCAGTACTTC. Its translation is CASSPMSSYEQYF.